This is a list of T cell receptor beta chains from one sample in a study of CD8 T cells in ankylosing spondylitis. TCRdb independently ran MiXCR on the 5' RACE reads; one entry per CDR3 protein. The table has approximately 500,000 distinct CDR3 sequences, roughly 13% seen once. The sample comprised blood, either unsorted or a sorted T cell fraction (not recorded which). These receptors all stem from a male donor with ankylosing spondylitis. Each CDR3 is given with its conserved first and last residue. D genes are given only for firm matches. Not every row has a clone size; where given, it reads once, few, many or a size class.

CDR3,DNA,D,J,V,size
CASSFVQMNTEAFF,TGCGCCAGCAGCTTCGTACAGATGAACACTGAAGCTTTCTTT,.,TRBJ1-1,TRBV5-1,many
CASSTTYNQPQHF,TGTGCCAGCAGCACGACCTACAATCAGCCCCAGCATTTT,.,TRBJ1-5,TRBV9,once
CASSLSGQNQPQHF,TGTGCCAGCAGTTTATCGGGACAGAATCAGCCCCAGCATTTT,TRBD1,TRBJ1-5,TRBV12-3/TRBV12-4,many
CASSFGLAGGNTGELFF,TGCGCCAGCAGCTTCGGACTAGCGGGAGGGAACACCGGGGAGCTGTTTTTT,TRBD2,TRBJ2-2,TRBV5-1,few
CASSPSHGSYTGELFF,TGTGCCAGCAGCCCATCCCACGGGAGTTACACCGGGGAGCTGTTTTTT,.,TRBJ2-2,TRBV11-2,.
CASSLSGQLINEQFF,TGTGCCAGCAGTTTGTCGGGACAGCTCATCAATGAGCAGTTCTTC,TRBD1,TRBJ2-1,TRBV12-3/TRBV12-4,many
CASSLDGVGGLWSPLHF,TGTGCCAGCAGCTTAGATGGGGTGGGGGGTTTATGGTCACCCCTCCACTTT,.,TRBJ1-6,TRBV11-2,many
CASSLYAVGDRPDTQYF,TGTGCCAGCAGTTTATACGCGGTCGGGGACAGGCCAGATACGCAGTATTTT,TRBD1,TRBJ2-3,TRBV12-3/TRBV12-4,many
CATSDYTGGETQYF,TGTGCCACCAGTGATTACACCGGTGGAGAGACCCAGTACTTC,.,TRBJ2-5,TRBV24-1,.
CSSGNPGETQYF,TGCAGTAGCGGGAACCCTGGGGAGACCCAGTACTTC,TRBD2,TRBJ2-5,TRBV20-1,.
CASSPSPGFPGNTIYF,TGTGCCAGCAGCCCTAGCCCAGGGTTCCCTGGAAACACCATATATTTT,.,TRBJ1-3,TRBV7-2,.
CASRRTNNSPLHF,TGTGCCAGCAGGCGGACGAATAATTCACCCCTCCACTTT,.,TRBJ1-6,TRBV12-3/TRBV12-4,.
CASSSGQGVGEQFF,TGCGCCAGCAGTTCGGGACAGGGGGTAGGTGAGCAGTTCTTC,TRBD1,TRBJ2-1,TRBV5-1,few
CASRPRPGQNYGYTF,TGTGCCAGCAGACCCCGGCCGGGACAGAACTATGGCTACACCTTC,TRBD1,TRBJ1-2,TRBV6-2/TRBV6-3,.
CATSKIAGDPNEQFF,TGTGCCACCAGCAAGATAGCGGGAGATCCCAATGAGCAGTTCTTC,TRBD2,TRBJ2-1,TRBV15,many
CASRLLAGIYEQYF,TGTGCCAGCAGGCTACTAGCGGGAATCTACGAGCAGTACTTC,TRBD2,TRBJ2-7,TRBV6-1,few
CSAPRTATIQYF,TGCAGTGCCCCTAGGACAGCAACCATTCAGTACTTC,.,TRBJ2-4,TRBV20-1,.
CASSLVNIGTDTQYF,TGTGCCAGCAGCTTGGTTAATATCGGCACAGATACGCAGTATTTT,.,TRBJ2-3,TRBV5-8,many
CASSADPGGSPLHF,TGTGCCAGCAGCGCCGACCCCGGCGGCTCACCCCTCCACTTT,.,TRBJ1-6,TRBV9,.
CASSSGAANTGELFF,TGTGCCAGCAGTTCTGGGGCCGCGAACACCGGGGAGCTGTTTTTT,.,TRBJ2-2,TRBV12-3/TRBV12-4,.
CASSSGQGYGYTF,TGTGCCAGCAGCTCCGGACAGGGCTATGGCTACACCTTC,TRBD1,TRBJ1-2,TRBV7-2,many
CASTLRNSGNTEAFF,TGTGCCAGCACCCTAAGGAACAGCGGGAACACTGAAGCTTTCTTT,.,TRBJ1-1,TRBV7-9,few
CASSLWLAETLYNEQFF,TGTGCCAGCAGCCTCTGGCTAGCGGAGACCCTTTACAATGAGCAGTTCTTC,TRBD2,TRBJ2-1,TRBV7-9,.
CASSLAEDTQYF,TGCGCCAGCAGCTTGGCCGAAGATACGCAGTATTTT,.,TRBJ2-3,TRBV5-1,many
CASSRTLETQYF,TGTGCCAGCAGCCGCACCTTAGAGACCCAGTACTTC,.,TRBJ2-5,TRBV7-9,.
CASSAPGTNTEAFF,TGTGCCAGCAGTGCCCCCGGGACGAACACTGAAGCTTTCTTT,.,TRBJ1-1,TRBV6-1,few
CASSLEWGNEKLFF,TGCGCCAGCAGCTTGGAATGGGGGAATGAAAAACTGTTTTTT,.,TRBJ1-4,TRBV5-1,few
CASSLVSYQDYGYTF,TGTGCCAGCAGCTTAGTTTCCTACCAGGACTATGGCTACACCTTC,.,TRBJ1-2,TRBV7-2,.
CASSDTLDRGTEAFF,TGCGCCAGCAGCGACACTCTGGACAGGGGCACTGAAGCTTTCTTT,TRBD1,TRBJ1-1,TRBV5-1,many
CSVDFFGGGLANYGYTF,TGCAGCGTTGATTTTTTCGGGGGAGGTTTAGCTAACTATGGCTACACCTTC,.,TRBJ1-2,TRBV29-1,few
CASSLGTSGLSYNEQFF,TGTGCCAGCAGCCTAGGGACTAGCGGACTCTCCTACAATGAGCAGTTCTTC,TRBD2,TRBJ2-1,TRBV7-9,.
CASSLALSAGGGEQYF,TGCGCCAGCAGCTTGGCCCTAAGTGCGGGAGGAGGCGAGCAGTACTTC,TRBD2,TRBJ2-7,TRBV5-1,.
CSARDRFRSSYNSPLHF,TGCAGTGCTAGAGATCGGTTTAGGAGCTCCTATAATTCACCCCTCCACTTT,.,TRBJ1-6,TRBV20-1,few
CASSLGGSNTGELFF,TGCGCCAGCAGCTTGGGAGGGAGTAACACCGGGGAGCTGTTTTTT,.,TRBJ2-2,TRBV5-1,many
CASSQDWVAGELFF,TGCGCCAGCAGCCAAGATTGGGTGGCGGGGGAGCTGTTTTTT,.,TRBJ2-2,TRBV4-1,many
CSARRKLAGNTGELFF,TGCAGTGCTAGGAGAAAGTTAGCGGGAAACACCGGGGAGCTGTTTTTT,TRBD2,TRBJ2-2,TRBV20-1,.
CASSINGVGDEQFF,TGTGCCAGTAGTATTAATGGGGTTGGGGATGAGCAGTTCTTC,.,TRBJ2-1,TRBV19,.
CASGLAGVEQFF,TGTGCCAGCGGACTAGCGGGAGTTGAGCAGTTCTTC,TRBD2,TRBJ2-1,TRBV6-1,few
CASSVKGGTNQPQHF,TGCGCCAGCAGCGTGAAGGGGGGGACGAATCAGCCCCAGCATTTT,.,TRBJ1-5,TRBV4-1,few
CASSWAGEAGSGYTF,TGCGCCAGCAGCTGGGCCGGGGAGGCTGGGTCTGGCTACACCTTC,.,TRBJ1-2,TRBV5-1,.
CASSQGRGRALPYEQYF,TGTGCCAGCAGCCAAGGCAGGGGGAGAGCCCTCCCCTACGAGCAGTACTTC,TRBD1,TRBJ2-7,TRBV3-1,few